This TCR beta chain is drawn from a study of cytomegalovirus exposure and HLA in healthy donors. Study-wide context: Unique TCRs numbering some 93 million, obtained from HLA-typed donors, made up an early data release.

V was shortened by 1 base and J by 4 bases, with 13 bases between the two germline ends. From germline, CDR1 is LNHNV and CDR2 YYDKDF (reference sequence). The length of the CDR3 is 15 residues. This PCR relied on a set of 60 Vbeta primers and 13 Jbeta primers. Here immunoSEQ multiplex PCR was the method, and the copy in TCRdb shows in-frame clones only, minus some. Of some 250,000 clones listed, 82% are singletons. V is TRBV15 and J is TRBJ1-2; D is unclear. The receptor was isolated from a woman aged 40 to 49 in good health and CMV-seropositive. The sequenced sample was PBMCs. CDR3 loop: CATSRARFGTYGYTF. The CDR3 bases are TGTGCCACCAGCAGAGCCAGATTTGGTACCTATGGCTACACCTTC.